This TCR beta chain was recovered during a study of blood T cell repertoires in COVID-19. In the study overall: Nucleic acid was either cDNA or gDNA, and it came from T cells, B-cell-depleted T cells, or PBMCs.

Original processing methods: Reference gene primer amplification gave estimated nucleated cell counts. Produced via immunoSEQ multiplex PCR; TCRdb's table is partial and in-frame only. Clone size and V and J calls were adopted from that table, with D and trimming inferred from the DNA. Among about 220,000 clones listed, about nine tenths were seen once. Living in 25 or so US areas, the participants were between 18 and 89 years of age. Sequences were obtained from PBMCs or T cells enriched from blood (not recorded which). The TCR sequence derives from a woman aged 40 to 55 with acute COVID-19.

The CDR3 protein is CAISPEDRGTNEQYF. The CDR3 coding sequence is TGTGCCATCAGCCCCGAGGACAGGGGCACCAACGAGCAGTACTTC. The chain couples TRBV10-3 to TRBJ2-7; TRBD1 agrees at 9 bases. In germline, CDR1 is ENHRY, CDR2 SYGVKD. J gave up 5 bases and V 6 bases, and 11 bases lay outside the gene matches. This CDR3 spans 15 amino acids.